This T cell receptor beta chain was captured by sequencing in a study of PD-L1 blockade in urothelial cancer. Looking at the study overall: Patients commenced atezolizumab in the mid-2010s, and it was given at 1,200 mg intravenously every 3 weeks. Earlier, patients had received 0 to 3 chemotherapy regimens.

Overall study findings and caveats: Tumor-associated TCR clones expanded more in blood at 3 weeks in patients with durable benefit.

On this clone: Its antigen remains unidentified.

Germline V CDR1 and CDR2: KGHSH, LQKENI. V shed 3 bases, J shed 5 bases, and the junction held 10 bases outside the gene matches. CDR3 size: 16 residues. Into every PCR, synthetic TCR analog templates were spiked. The method was immunoSEQ multiplex PCR; TCRdb's version includes in-frame clones alone and lacks a portion of them. The sample shows about 120,000 clones, 75% to 95% of them seen only once. This sample's time point: peripheral blood 6 weeks after treatment start. This material consisted of PBMCs, taken around atezolizumab (anti-PD-L1) treatment. V is TRBV18 and J is TRBJ2-3; 8 bases match TRBD1. The origin of this receptor is a man aged 60-69 years with urothelial cancer. This chain's CDR3 is CASSPTRDRLLDTQYF. CDR3 DNA: TGTGCCAGCTCACCGACACGGGACAGGTTATTAGATACGCAGTATTTT.